These 5 T cell receptor beta chains share one sample of origin, sequenced in a study of blood T cell repertoires in COVID-19. Assay used: immunoSEQ multiplex PCR; TCRdb lists only in-frame clones, some missing. Of over 150,000 clones listed, 70% to 85% are singletons. The sequenced material came from peripheral blood. The receptors were gathered from a man older than 75 with COVID-19, enrolled during active disease.

The chain couples TRBV2 to TRBJ1-5; 8 nucleotides align to TRBD1. V lost 6 bases and J lost 5; bases outside the gene matches: 6. The CDR3 consists of 14 residues. The V gene's germline CDR1 is SNHLY and CDR2 FYNNEI. CDR3 loop: CASRRQGADQPQHF. The CDR3 DNA is TGTGCCAGCAGACGTCAGGGGGCCGATCAGCCCCAGCATTTT.

This chain links TRBV5-4 with TRBJ2-7, with 10 bases lining up with TRBD1. Losses at the gene ends were 3 bases for V and 0 bases for J; bases not matched to a gene: 3. Germline lookup yields CDR1 SGHNT and CDR2 YYREEE (reference sequence). CDR3 length: 15 amino acids. As DNA, the CDR3 is TGTGCCAGCAGCTCCCGGGACAGGGGCTCCTACGAGCAGTACTTC. Its translation is CASSSRDRGSYEQYF.

This rearrangement joins TRBV10-2 to TRBJ1-5; 7 nucleotides match TRBD1. The V segment lost 3 bases and the J segment 6 bases; nucleotides outside the gene matches: 11. Germline V gives CDR1 WSHSY, CDR2 SAAADI. CDR3 length: 16 residues. The DNA for the CDR3 is TGCGCCAGCAGTGACCCCCGACAGGGATCACTTCAGCCCCAGCATTTT. It encodes CASSDPRQGSLQPQHF.

This chain connects TRBV4-1 to TRBJ1-2, with D perhaps matching TRBD1 (6 bases). The CDR3 is made up of 15 amino acids. Trimming pared 0 bases from V and 6 bases from J, leaving 14 bases between. Germline values: CDR1 MGHRA, CDR2 YSYEKL. The CDR3 protein is CASSQDWGQANGYTF. Written as DNA, the CDR3 is TGCGCCAGCAGCCAAGATTGGGGGCAAGCGAATGGCTACACCTTC.

The J gene is TRBJ1-5, the V gene TRBV5-5; 8 bases line up with TRBD1. This CDR3 region has 15 residues. V shed 4 bases and J 7 bases; nucleotides not matched to a gene: 10. In germline, CDR1 is SGHKS, CDR2 YYEKEE (reference sequence). For the CDR3, the DNA is TGTGCCAGCAGCGTTGGGACAGGCCGCCTGCAGCCCCAGCATTTT. Its translation: CASSVGTGRLQPQHF.